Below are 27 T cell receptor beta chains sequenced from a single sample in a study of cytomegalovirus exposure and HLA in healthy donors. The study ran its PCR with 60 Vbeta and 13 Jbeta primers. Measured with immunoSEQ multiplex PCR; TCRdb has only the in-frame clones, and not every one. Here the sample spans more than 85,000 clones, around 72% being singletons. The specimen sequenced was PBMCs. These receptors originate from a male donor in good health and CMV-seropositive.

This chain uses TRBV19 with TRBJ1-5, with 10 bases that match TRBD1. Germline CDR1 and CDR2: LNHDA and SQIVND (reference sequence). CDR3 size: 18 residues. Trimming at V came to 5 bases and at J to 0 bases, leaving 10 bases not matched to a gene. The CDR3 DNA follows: TGTGCCAGTAGTTTCAAGGGACAGGGGTTTTTTAGCAATCAGCCCCAGCATTTT. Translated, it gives CASSFKGQGFFSNQPQHF.

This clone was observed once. The CDR3 region is CASSPKETQYF. CDR3 coding DNA: TGTGCCAGCAGCCCAAAAGAGACCCAGTACTTC. The chain recombines TRBV7-2 with TRBJ2-5, with D unresolved. The CDR3 covers 11 residues. Germline-derived CDR1 and CDR2 are SGHTA and FQGNSA. The germline V and J ends were trimmed by 5 bases and 3 bases, with 4 bases remaining between them.

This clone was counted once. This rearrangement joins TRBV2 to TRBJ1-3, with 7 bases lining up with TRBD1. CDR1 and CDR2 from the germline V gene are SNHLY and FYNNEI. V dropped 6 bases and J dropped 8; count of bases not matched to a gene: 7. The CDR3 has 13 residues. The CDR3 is CASRTGWADTIYF. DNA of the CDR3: TGTGCCAGCAGGACAGGGTGGGCGGACACCATATATTTT.

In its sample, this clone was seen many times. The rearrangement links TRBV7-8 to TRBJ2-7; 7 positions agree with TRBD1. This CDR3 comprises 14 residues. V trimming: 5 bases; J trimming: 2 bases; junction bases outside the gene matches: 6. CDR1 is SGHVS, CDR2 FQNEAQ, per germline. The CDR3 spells CASSLRDSPYEQYF. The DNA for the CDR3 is TGTGCCAGCAGCCTCCGGGACAGTCCCTACGAGCAGTACTTC.

The CDR3 nucleotides read TGCAGCGTTGAACGAGGACGGGGAGACAATGAGCAGTTCTTC. It encodes CSVERGRGDNEQFF. This chain joins TRBV29-1 and TRBJ2-1; perhaps TRBD2 as D (5 bases). The CDR3 consists of 14 residues. CDR1 is SQVTM and CDR2 is ANQGSEA in the germline V gene. V lost 2 bases and J lost 5, with 13 bases in between.

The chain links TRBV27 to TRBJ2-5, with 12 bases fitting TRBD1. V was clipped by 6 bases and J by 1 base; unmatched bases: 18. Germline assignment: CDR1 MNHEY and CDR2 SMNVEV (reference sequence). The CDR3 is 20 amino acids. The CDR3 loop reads CASRRGRDRGQLSFQETQYF. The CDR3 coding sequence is TGTGCCAGCAGACGCGGCCGGGACAGGGGGCAGCTATCCTTCCAAGAGACCCAGTACTTC.

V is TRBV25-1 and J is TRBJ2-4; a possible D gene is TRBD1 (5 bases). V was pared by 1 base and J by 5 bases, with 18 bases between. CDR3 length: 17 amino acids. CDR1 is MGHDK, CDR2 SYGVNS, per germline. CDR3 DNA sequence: TGTGCCAGCAGTGAATTGGCTGGTATTGGGGCAGAAAACATTCAGTACTTC. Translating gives CASSELAGIGAENIQYF.

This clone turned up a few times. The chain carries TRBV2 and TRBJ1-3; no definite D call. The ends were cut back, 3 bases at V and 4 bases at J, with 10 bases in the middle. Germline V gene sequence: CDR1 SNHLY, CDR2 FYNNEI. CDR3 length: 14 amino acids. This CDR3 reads CASSEGVGGNTIYF. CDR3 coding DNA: TGTGCCAGCAGTGAGGGAGTGGGGGGAAACACCATATATTTT.

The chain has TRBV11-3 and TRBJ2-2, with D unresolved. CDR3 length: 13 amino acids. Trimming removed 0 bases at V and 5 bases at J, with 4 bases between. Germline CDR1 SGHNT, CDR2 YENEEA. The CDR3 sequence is CASSLDRTGELFF. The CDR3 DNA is TGTGCCAGCAGCTTAGATCGGACCGGGGAGCTGTTTTTT.

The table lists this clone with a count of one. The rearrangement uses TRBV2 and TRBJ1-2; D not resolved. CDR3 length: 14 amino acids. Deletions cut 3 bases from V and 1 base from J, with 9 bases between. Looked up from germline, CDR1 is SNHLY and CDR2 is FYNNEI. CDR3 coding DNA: TGTGCCAGCAGTGAGGGAGAGCTTAACTATGGCTACACCTTC. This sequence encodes CASSEGELNYGYTF.

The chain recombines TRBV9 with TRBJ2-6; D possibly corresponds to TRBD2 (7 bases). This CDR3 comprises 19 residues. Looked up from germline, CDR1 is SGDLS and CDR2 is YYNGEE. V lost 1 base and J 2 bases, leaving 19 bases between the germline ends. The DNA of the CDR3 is TGTGCCAGCAGCGTACCGAGGGGGGGCGTTACCACTGGGGCCAACGTCCTGACTTTC. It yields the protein CASSVPRGGVTTGANVLTF.

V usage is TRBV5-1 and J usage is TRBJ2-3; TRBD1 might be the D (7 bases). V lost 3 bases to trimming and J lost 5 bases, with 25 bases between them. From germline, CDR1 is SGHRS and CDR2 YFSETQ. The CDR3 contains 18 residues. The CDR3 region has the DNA TGCGCCAGCAGCTCGGGGACGGCAGGGGGGTTCATGGGAGATACGCAGTATTTT. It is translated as CASSSGTAGGFMGDTQYF.

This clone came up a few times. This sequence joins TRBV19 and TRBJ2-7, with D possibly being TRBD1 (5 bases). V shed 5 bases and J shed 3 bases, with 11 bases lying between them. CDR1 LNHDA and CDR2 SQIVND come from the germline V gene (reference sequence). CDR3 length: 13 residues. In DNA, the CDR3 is TGTGCCAGTAGTCTGGACACCATCTACGAGCAGTACTTC. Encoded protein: CASSLDTIYEQYF.

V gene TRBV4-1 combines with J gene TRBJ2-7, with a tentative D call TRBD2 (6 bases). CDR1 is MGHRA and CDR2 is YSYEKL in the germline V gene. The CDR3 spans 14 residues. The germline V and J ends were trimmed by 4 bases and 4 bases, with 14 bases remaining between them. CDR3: CASSRDLRGYEQYF. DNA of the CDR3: TGCGCCAGCAGCCGGGACTTAAGGGGATACGAGCAGTACTTC.

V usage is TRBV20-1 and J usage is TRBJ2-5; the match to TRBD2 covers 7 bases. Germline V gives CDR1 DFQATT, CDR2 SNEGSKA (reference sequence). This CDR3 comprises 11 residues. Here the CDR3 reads CRGEGQETQYF. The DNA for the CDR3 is TGCAGGGGGGAGGGGCAAGAGACCCAGTACTTC.

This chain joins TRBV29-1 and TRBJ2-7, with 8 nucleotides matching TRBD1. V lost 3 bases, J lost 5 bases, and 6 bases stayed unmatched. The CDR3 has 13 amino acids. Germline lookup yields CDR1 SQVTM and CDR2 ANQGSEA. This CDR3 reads CSVDEQGVDEQYF. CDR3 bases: TGCAGCGTTGACGAACAGGGGGTCGACGAGCAGTACTTC.

Here the CDR3 reads CASSLSAGRNTEAFF. DNA of the CDR3: TGTGCCAGCAGTTTATCGGCGGGGAGGAACACTGAAGCTTTCTTT. This chain links TRBV27 with TRBJ1-1; D ambiguous. The CDR3 is 15 residues long. Germline CDR1 MNHEY, CDR2 SMNVEV (reference sequence). Trimming stripped 0 bases from V and 1 base from J, with 9 bases between.

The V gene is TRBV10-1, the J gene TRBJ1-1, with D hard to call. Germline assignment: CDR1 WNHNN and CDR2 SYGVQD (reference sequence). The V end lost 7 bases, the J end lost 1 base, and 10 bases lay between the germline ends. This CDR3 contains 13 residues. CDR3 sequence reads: CASKPGTNTEAFF. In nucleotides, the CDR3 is TGCGCCAGCAAGCCGGGAACGAACACTGAAGCTTTCTTT.

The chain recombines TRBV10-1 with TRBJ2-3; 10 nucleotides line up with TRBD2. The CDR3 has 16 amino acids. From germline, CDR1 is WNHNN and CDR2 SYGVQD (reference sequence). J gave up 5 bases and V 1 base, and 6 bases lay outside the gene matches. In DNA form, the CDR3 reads TGCGCCAGCAGTGAGTTTGCTAGCGGGGGACAAGATACGCAGTATTTT. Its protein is CASSEFASGGQDTQYF.

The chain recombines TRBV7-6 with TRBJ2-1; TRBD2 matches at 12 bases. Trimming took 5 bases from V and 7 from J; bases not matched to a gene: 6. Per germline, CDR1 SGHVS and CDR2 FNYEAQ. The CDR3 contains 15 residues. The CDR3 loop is CASSDSLAGGNEQFF. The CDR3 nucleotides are TGTGCCAGCAGCGACTCCCTAGCGGGGGGGAATGAGCAGTTCTTC.

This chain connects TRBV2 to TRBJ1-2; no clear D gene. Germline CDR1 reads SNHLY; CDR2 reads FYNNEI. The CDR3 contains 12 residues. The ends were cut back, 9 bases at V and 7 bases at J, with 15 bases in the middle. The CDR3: CASSVGSRGYTF. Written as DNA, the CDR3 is TGTGCCAGTTCGGTCGGGTCCCGTGGCTACACCTTC.

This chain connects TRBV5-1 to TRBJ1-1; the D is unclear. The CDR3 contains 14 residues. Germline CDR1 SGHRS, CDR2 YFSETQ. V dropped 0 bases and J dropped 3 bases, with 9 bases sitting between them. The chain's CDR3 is CASSLVVPDTEAFF. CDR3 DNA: TGCGCCAGCAGCTTGGTGGTTCCGGACACTGAAGCTTTCTTT. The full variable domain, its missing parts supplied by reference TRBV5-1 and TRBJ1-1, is KAGVTQTPRYLIKTRGQQVTLSCSPISGHRSVSWYQQTPGQGLQFLFEYFSETQRNKGNFPGRFSGRQFSNSRSEMNVSTLELGDSALYLCASSLVVPDTEAFFGQGTRLTVV.

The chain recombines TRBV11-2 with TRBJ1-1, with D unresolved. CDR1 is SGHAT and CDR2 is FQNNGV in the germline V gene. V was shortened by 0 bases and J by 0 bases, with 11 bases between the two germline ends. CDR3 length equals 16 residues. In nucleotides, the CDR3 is TGTGCCAGCAGCTTAGATGAGGTCGTCCTGAACACTGAAGCTTTCTTT. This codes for CASSLDEVVLNTEAFF. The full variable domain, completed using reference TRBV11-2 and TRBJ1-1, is EAGVAQSPRYKIIEKRQSVAFWCNPISGHATLYWYQQILGQGPKLLIQFQNNGVVDDSQLPKDRFSAERLKGVDSTLKIQPAKLEDSAVYLCASSLDEVVLNTEAFFGQGTRLTVV.

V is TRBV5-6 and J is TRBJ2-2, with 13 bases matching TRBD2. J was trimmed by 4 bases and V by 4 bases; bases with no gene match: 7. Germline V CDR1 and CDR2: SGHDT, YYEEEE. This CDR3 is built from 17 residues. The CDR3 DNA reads TGTGCCAGCAGCCCCGGGACTAGCGGGGATCTCACCGGGGAGCTGTTTTTT. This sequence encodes CASSPGTSGDLTGELFF.

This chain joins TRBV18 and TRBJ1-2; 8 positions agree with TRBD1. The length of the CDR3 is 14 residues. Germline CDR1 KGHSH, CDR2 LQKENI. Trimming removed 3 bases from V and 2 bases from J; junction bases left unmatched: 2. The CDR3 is CASSPGDRNYGYTF. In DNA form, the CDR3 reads TGTGCCAGCTCACCGGGGGACAGGAACTATGGCTACACCTTC.

The CDR3 DNA reads as TGTGCCAGCAGCGTAAGGTCGGGGGACACTGAAGCTTTCTTT. Translation gives CASSVRSGDTEAFF. This chain connects TRBV9 to TRBJ1-1; D is possibly TRBD1 (5 bases). This CDR3 is 14 amino acids long. Per germline, CDR1 SGDLS and CDR2 YYNGEE. V was clipped by 1 base and J by 3 bases, with 10 bases between them.

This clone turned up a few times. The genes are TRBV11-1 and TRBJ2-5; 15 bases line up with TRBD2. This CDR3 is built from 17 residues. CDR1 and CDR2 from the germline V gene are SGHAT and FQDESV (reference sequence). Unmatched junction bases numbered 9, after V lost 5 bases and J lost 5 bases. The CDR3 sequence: CASSPGTSGGHLETQYF. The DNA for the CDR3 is TGTGCCAGCAGCCCCGGGACTAGCGGGGGGCATTTGGAGACCCAGTACTTC.